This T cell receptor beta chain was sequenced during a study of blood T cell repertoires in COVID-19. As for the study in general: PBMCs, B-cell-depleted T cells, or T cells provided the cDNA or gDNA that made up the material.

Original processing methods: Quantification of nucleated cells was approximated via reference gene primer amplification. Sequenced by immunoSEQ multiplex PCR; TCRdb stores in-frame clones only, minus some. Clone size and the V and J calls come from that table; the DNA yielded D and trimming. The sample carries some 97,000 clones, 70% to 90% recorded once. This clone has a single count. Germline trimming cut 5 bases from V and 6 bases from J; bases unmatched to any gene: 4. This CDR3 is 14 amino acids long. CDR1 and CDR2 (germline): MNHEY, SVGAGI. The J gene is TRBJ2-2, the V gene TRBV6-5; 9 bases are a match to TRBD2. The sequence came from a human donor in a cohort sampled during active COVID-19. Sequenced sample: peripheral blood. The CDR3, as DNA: TGTGCCAGCAGTCCCGGGACTAGCTCCGGGGAGCTGTTTTTT. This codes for CASSPGTSSGELFF.